This entry lists 23 T cell receptor beta chains sequenced from one sample in a study of cytomegalovirus exposure and HLA in healthy donors. Both 60 Vbeta primers and 13 Jbeta primers went into the PCR. Libraries were prepared by immunoSEQ multiplex PCR; TCRdb keeps only in-frame clonotypes and omits some of them. The profile shows 150,000 to 200,000 clones, 75% of them singletons. Source material: PBMCs. Receptors were obtained from a middle-aged woman in good health and CMV-seropositive.

This clone came up a few times. The rearrangement uses TRBV29-1 and TRBJ1-1, with 9 bases that match TRBD1. V gave up 5 bases and J gave up 4 bases; unmatched junction bases: 5. This CDR3 contains 13 residues. Germline-derived CDR1 and CDR2 are SQVTM and ANQGSEA. The CDR3 sequence is CSVLPTGGTEAFF. The CDR3 nucleotides are TGCAGCGTTCTACCGACAGGGGGCACTGAAGCTTTCTTT.

The genes are TRBV11-3 and TRBJ2-7; D uncertain. CDR3 size: 13 residues. Germline V gene lookup returns CDR1 SGHNT and CDR2 YENEEA. Trimming removed 1 base at V and 4 bases at J, with 8 bases between. The CDR3 sequence is CASSLALSYEQYF. As DNA, the CDR3 is TGTGCCAGCAGCTTAGCCCTGTCTTACGAGCAGTACTTC.

This clone was observed once. The CDR3 DNA is TGTGCCAGCAGCGACAGGTTCTATGGCTACACCTTC. Its protein is CASSDRFYGYTF. The chain is built from TRBV2 and TRBJ1-2; tentative D call: TRBD1 (6 bases). V was shortened by 6 bases and J by 4 bases, with 9 bases between the two germline ends. CDR3 length: 12 residues. CDR1 is SNHLY, CDR2 FYNNEI, per germline.

This clone was seen a handful of times. The rearrangement links TRBV7-2 to TRBJ1-2; D may be TRBD1 (6 bases). Between the trimmed V and J ends, which lost 5 bases and 4 bases, there was a span of 17 bases. There are 15 residues in the CDR3. Germline V gives CDR1 SGHTA, CDR2 FQGNSA. For the CDR3, the DNA is TGTGCCAGCAGCGACGAAGGCTTACAGGGCTATGGCTACACCTTC. Amino acid sequence: CASSDEGLQGYGYTF.

The chain uses TRBV9 and TRBJ1-4, with 7 bases identical to TRBD1. Germline V lookup: CDR1 SGDLS, CDR2 YYNGEE. V lost 0 bases, J lost 6 bases, and 8 bases stayed unmatched. The CDR3 sequence is 16 residues long. The CDR3: CASSVGVGGVHEKLFF. The DNA for the CDR3 is TGTGCCAGCAGCGTAGGGGTAGGGGGCGTCCATGAAAAACTGTTTTTT. The full variable domain, with the rest looked up from reference TRBV9 and TRBJ1-4, is DSGVTQTPKHLITATGQRVTLRCSPRSGDLSVYWYQQSLDQGLQFLIQYYNGEERAKGNILERFSAQQFPDLHSELNLSSLELGDSALYFCASSVGVGGVHEKLFFGSGTQLSVL.

Ten or more counts support this clone. The J gene is TRBJ2-7, the V gene TRBV27; 8 positions agree with TRBD2. CDR1 is MNHEY, CDR2 SMNVEV, per germline (reference sequence). The CDR3 sequence is 17 residues long. After removal of 0 bases from V and 2 bases from J, the junction contained 9 bases not matched to a gene. CDR3 in amino acids: CASSLSGLAGPPYEQYF. The CDR3 coding sequence is TGTGCCAGCAGTTTATCGGGTTTAGCGGGGCCCCCCTACGAGCAGTACTTC.

Only a few counts were recorded for this clone. The CDR3, as DNA: TGTGCCAGCAGCTTTAACTATGGCTACACCTTC. It translates to CASSFNYGYTF. V and J are TRBV28 and TRBJ1-2, with D hard to call. Germline values: CDR1 MDHEN, CDR2 SYDVKM. This CDR3 spans 11 amino acids. Trimming took off 6 bases at V and 1 base at J, with 3 bases between the two ends.

J is TRBJ2-1 and V is TRBV4-2, with TRBD2 matching over 9 bases. This CDR3 comprises 16 residues. V lost 1 base to trimming and J lost 7 bases; unmatched junction nucleotides: 8. Germline assignment: CDR1 LGHNA and CDR2 YNFKEQ. DNA for the CDR3: TGTGCCAGCAGCCAAGGAAGCGGGAGGTCCTCAAATGAGCAGTTCTTC. Amino acids: CASSQGSGRSSNEQFF.

V usage is TRBV6-1 and J usage is TRBJ1-2; TRBD1 aligns across 8 bases. The germline CDR1 and CDR2 sequences are MNHNS and SASEGT. Unmatched junction bases numbered 5, after V lost 1 base and J lost 7 bases. The CDR3 is 14 amino acids. CDR3 coding DNA: TGTGCCAGCAGTGAAGACCGGACAGGGCGTGGCTACACCTTC. Translated, it gives CASSEDRTGRGYTF.

The CDR3 loop reads CASTPLAGDYNEQFF. The CDR3 bases are TGTGCCAGCACCCCTCTAGCGGGAGATTACAATGAGCAGTTCTTC. The chain uses TRBV28 and TRBJ2-1, with 10 bases matching TRBD2. In germline, CDR1 is MDHEN, CDR2 SYDVKM. The CDR3 totals 15 residues. V lost 7 bases, J lost 4 bases, and 7 bases stayed unmatched.

The V call is TRBV28, the J call TRBJ2-1; 13 positions agree with TRBD2. Unmatched junction bases numbered 10, after V lost 6 bases and J lost 8 bases. CDR3 length equals 16 residues. CDR1 is MDHEN and CDR2 is SYDVKM in the germline V gene. CDR3 sequence: CASSPAGTSGNYEQFF. The CDR3 coding sequence is TGTGCCAGCAGCCCGGCCGGGACTAGCGGGAACTATGAGCAGTTCTTC.

The chain employs TRBV18 and TRBJ2-3, with 11 bases fitting TRBD1. CDR3 length equals 15 residues. Germline V gives CDR1 KGHSH, CDR2 LQKENI. V was clipped by 6 bases and J by 4 bases; unmatched bases: 6. The CDR3 coding sequence is TGTGCCAGCTCTCCGGGGACAGGGGGGTCAGATACGCAGTATTTT. It specifies CASSPGTGGSDTQYF. The full variable domain, rest sourced from reference TRBV18 and TRBJ2-3, is NAGVMQNPRHLVRRRGQEARLRCSPMKGHSHVYWYRQLPEEGLKFMVYLQKENIIDESGMPKERFSAEFPKEGPSILRIQQVVRGDSAAYFCASSPGTGGSDTQYFGPGTRLTVL.

The chain uses TRBV6-5 and TRBJ2-1, with TRBD2 identical over 9 bases. CDR1 and CDR2 from the germline V gene are MNHEY and SVGAGI. The length of the CDR3 is 15 residues. The V gene end was trimmed by 2 bases and the J gene end by 10 bases; junction bases not matched to a gene: 9. DNA for the CDR3: TGTGCCAGCAGTTACGAAGGCGGGAGGGCCGAGGAGCAGTTCTTC. Translating gives CASSYEGGRAEEQFF.

This clone came up a few times. The chain combines TRBV18 with TRBJ2-5; 7 bases align to TRBD1. Germline CDR1 is KGHSH and CDR2 is LQKENI. The CDR3 totals 14 residues. With V trimmed by 4 bases and J by 3 bases, 5 bases remained unmatched. CDR3 DNA: TGTGCCAGCTCACTAAACAGGGGTGAAGAGACCCAGTACTTC. It specifies CASSLNRGEETQYF.

The chain is built from TRBV4-3 and TRBJ2-1; the match to TRBD2 covers 8 bases. The ends lost 0 bases at V and 5 bases at J; junction bases unmatched: 12. Germline V gives CDR1 LGHNA, CDR2 YSLEER. This CDR3 has 18 residues. The DNA for the CDR3 is TGCGCCAGCAGCCAAGATCGGACTAGCTCGTACCAACACAATGAGCAGTTCTTC. Translated, it gives CASSQDRTSSYQHNEQFF.

This chain joins TRBV6-5 and TRBJ1-2; D not resolved. Germline V CDR1 and CDR2: MNHEY, SVGAGI. There are 15 residues in the CDR3. The V end lost 4 bases, the J end lost 5 bases, and 17 bases lay between the germline ends. CDR3: CASSSPGRGEYGYTF. In nucleotides, the CDR3 is TGTGCCAGCAGTTCTCCTGGGAGAGGCGAATATGGCTACACCTTC.

This clone was recorded a few times. The rearrangement joins TRBV7-2 to TRBJ1-4; 7 positions match TRBD1. V lost 5 bases, J lost 8 bases, and 8 bases stayed unmatched. This CDR3 is built from 14 residues. Germline CDR1 is SGHTA and CDR2 is FQGNSA. The CDR3 is CASSPGTVREKLFF. The DNA for the CDR3 is TGTGCCAGCAGCCCGGGGACAGTTAGGGAAAAACTGTTTTTT.

The J gene is TRBJ1-3, the V gene TRBV28, with 9 bases lining up with TRBD1. The CDR3 has 13 amino acids. Germline-derived CDR1 and CDR2 are MDHEN and SYDVKM. Trimming cost V 5 bases and J 5 bases; bases outside gene matches: 1. CDR3 DNA sequence: TGTGCCAGCAGTGGACAGGGGAGAAACACCATATATTTT. It is translated as CASSGQGRNTIYF.

In this sample, this clone turned up a few times. The chain combines TRBV5-6 with TRBJ1-3, with a tentative D call TRBD1 (6 bases). The CDR3 is made up of 16 amino acids. V was trimmed by 6 bases and J by 3 bases, leaving 19 bases between them. Germline V gene data show CDR1 as SGHDT and CDR2 as YYEEEE. The CDR3 DNA reads TGTGCCAGCAACTCTCGGGTGGGGGCAGGTGGAAACACCATATATTTT. Protein product: CASNSRVGAGGNTIYF.

This clone was observed a handful of times. This chain connects TRBV10-3 to TRBJ2-7, with 8 bases matching TRBD1. CDR1 is ENHRY, CDR2 SYGVKD, per germline. Trimming cost V 3 bases and J 4 bases; bases outside gene matches: 8. The CDR3 is 15 amino acids. CDR3 sequence: CAISDGDRHQYEQYF. CDR3 nucleotide sequence: TGTGCCATCAGTGACGGGGACAGGCACCAATACGAGCAGTACTTC.

V gene TRBV7-9 combines with J gene TRBJ2-1; TRBD1 matches 7 bases. V lost 2 bases and J lost 9; bases outside the gene matches: 7. Germline V gene sequence: CDR1 SEHNR, CDR2 FQNEAQ (reference sequence). The CDR3 has 14 residues. CDR3 nucleotide sequence: TGTGCCAGCAGCTTAACAACAGGGGACGGTGAGCAGTTCTTC. Translating it yields CASSLTTGDGEQFF.

The rearrangement links TRBV19 to TRBJ1-2, with a tentative D call TRBD1 (5 bases). V was trimmed by 5 bases and J by 1 base, leaving 20 bases between them. Germline CDR1 reads LNHDA; CDR2 reads SQIVND (reference sequence). The length of the CDR3 is 17 residues. The CDR3 region is CASSFRDLSGHNYGYTF. CDR3 nucleotide sequence: TGTGCCAGTAGTTTCCGGGACCTTAGCGGCCATAACTATGGCTACACCTTC.

The V call is TRBV15, the J call TRBJ2-7; no reliable D call. CDR1 and CDR2 from the germline V gene are LNHNV and YYDKDF (reference sequence). V lost 4 bases and J 2 bases, leaving 3 bases between the germline ends. The CDR3 runs 11 residues. For the CDR3, the DNA is TGTGCCACCAGCAACACCTACGAGCAGTACTTC. This sequence encodes CATSNTYEQYF.